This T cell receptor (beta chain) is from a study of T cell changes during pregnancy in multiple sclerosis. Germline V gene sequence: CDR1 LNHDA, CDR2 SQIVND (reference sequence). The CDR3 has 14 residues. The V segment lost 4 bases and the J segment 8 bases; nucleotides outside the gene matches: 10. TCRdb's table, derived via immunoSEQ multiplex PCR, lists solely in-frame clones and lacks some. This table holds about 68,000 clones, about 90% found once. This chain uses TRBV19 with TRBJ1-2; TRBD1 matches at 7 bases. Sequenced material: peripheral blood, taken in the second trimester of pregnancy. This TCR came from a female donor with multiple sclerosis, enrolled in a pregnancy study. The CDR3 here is CASSTRQGSRGYTF. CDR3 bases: TGTGCCAGTAGTACCCGACAGGGTTCGAGAGGCTACACCTTC.